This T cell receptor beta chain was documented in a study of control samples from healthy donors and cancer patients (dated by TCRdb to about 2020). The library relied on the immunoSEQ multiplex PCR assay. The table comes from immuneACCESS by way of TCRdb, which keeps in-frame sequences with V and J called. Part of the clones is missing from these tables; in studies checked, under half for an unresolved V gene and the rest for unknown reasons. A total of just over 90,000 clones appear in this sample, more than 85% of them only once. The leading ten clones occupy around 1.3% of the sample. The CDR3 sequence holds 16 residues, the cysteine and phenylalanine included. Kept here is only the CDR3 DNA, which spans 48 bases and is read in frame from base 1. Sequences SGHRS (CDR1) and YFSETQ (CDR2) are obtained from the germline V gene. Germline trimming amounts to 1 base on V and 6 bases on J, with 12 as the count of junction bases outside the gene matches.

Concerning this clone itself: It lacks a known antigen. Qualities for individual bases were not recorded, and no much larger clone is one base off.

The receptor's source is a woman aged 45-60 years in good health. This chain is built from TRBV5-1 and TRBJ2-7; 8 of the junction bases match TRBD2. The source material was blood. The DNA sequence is TGCGCCAGCAGCTTGAACGCGGGGGGCGGCGGGGGCGAGCAGTACTTC. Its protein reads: CASSLNAGGGGGEQYF.